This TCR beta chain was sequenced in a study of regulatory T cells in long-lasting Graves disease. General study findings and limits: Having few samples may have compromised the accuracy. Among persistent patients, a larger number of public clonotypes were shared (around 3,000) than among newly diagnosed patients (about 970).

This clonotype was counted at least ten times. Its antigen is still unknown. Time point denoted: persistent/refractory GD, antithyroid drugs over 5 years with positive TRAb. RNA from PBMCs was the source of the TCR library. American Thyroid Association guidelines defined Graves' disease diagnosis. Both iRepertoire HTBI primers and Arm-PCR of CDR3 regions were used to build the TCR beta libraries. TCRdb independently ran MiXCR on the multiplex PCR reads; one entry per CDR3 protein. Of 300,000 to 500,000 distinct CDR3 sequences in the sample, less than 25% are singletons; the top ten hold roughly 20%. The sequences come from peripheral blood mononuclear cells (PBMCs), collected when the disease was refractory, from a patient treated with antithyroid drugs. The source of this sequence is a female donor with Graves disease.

CDR3 sequence (DNA): TGTGCCAGCACCCGGGTGGGAACAATCCCAAAAGAAAAACTGTTTTTT. It codes for CASTRVGTIPKEKLFF. The chain carries TRBV6-1 and TRBJ1-4; D uncertain. Germline CDR1 reads MNHNS; CDR2 reads SASEGT. The CDR3 runs to 16 residues. The V end lost 7 bases, the J end lost 8 bases, and 23 bases lay between the germline ends.